This T cell receptor (beta chain) was identified during a study of identical twins. TCRdb fed the 5' RACE reads into MiXCR, producing one record per CDR3 protein. In the table there are roughly 1.6 million distinct CDR3 sequences, more than 30% of which are singletons. The CDR3 covers 13 residues. CDR1 SGHRS and CDR2 YFSETQ come from the germline V gene. The V gene lost 1 base and the J gene lost 5 bases, with 7 bases spanning the gap. The source is a newborn girl in good health. The chain uses TRBV5-1 and TRBJ1-5; D might be TRBD1 (6 bases). Sequenced sample: cord blood. The CDR3 is CASSLWTDQPQHF. Here the CDR3 DNA reads TGCGCCAGCAGCTTGTGGACAGATCAGCCCCAGCATTTT. Full variable domain (missing parts from reference TRBV5-1 and TRBJ1-5): KAGVTQTPRYLIKTRGQQVTLSCSPISGHRSVSWYQQTPGQGLQFLFEYFSETQRNKGNFPGRFSGRQFSNSRSEMNVSTLELGDSALYLCASSLWTDQPQHFGDGTRLSIL.